This passage covers 20 T cell receptor beta chains from one sample sequenced in a study of post-analysis software for immune sequencing data. TCR beta libraries were prepared from cDNA with unique molecular identifiers. TCRdb recomputed calls from the PCR reads with MiXCR, one row per CDR3 protein. The table records around 400,000 distinct CDR3 sequences, less than 40% of them present only once. These receptors have no known antigen. General study results and limits: Roughly five TRBV segments occurring more often in patients than controls included TRBV5-6, TRBV5-1 and TRBV20-1.

Sequences were obtained from blood. These receptors came from a girl aged 5-17 years with multiple sclerosis.

The chain has TRBV7-8 and TRBJ1-6; possibly TRBD1 for D (6 bases). Trimming left V 4 bases short and J 18 bases short, with 16 bases between. This CDR3 region has 12 residues. Looked up from germline, CDR1 is SGHVS and CDR2 is FQNEAQ. CDR3 in DNA: TGTGCCAGCAGCTGGCTTACAGGGTCCCGCCACTTT. Protein sequence: CASSWLTGSRHF.

This clonotype has more than one count but fewer than ten. This chain uses TRBV6-5 with TRBJ1-4; D remains ambiguous. The germline V gene has CDR1 MNHEY and CDR2 SVGAGI. V gave up 6 bases and J gave up 8 bases, with 10 bases separating them. This CDR3 is 12 amino acids long. The CDR3 coding sequence is TGTGCCAGCAGCCAGATAGGAGAAAAACTGTTTTTT. Translated, it gives CASSQIGEKLFF.

In its sample, this clonotype was seen a few times. This chain links TRBV4-1 with TRBJ2-5; the match to TRBD1 covers 7 bases. Losses at the gene ends were 0 bases for V and 3 bases for J; bases not matched to a gene: 4. The CDR3 runs to 15 residues. CDR1 and CDR2 from the germline V gene are MGHRA and YSYEKL. CDR3 sequence: CASSQEGRGKETQYF. For the CDR3, the DNA is TGCGCCAGCAGCCAAGAGGGCAGGGGGAAAGAGACCCAGTACTTC.

This clonotype has more than one count but fewer than ten. This chain connects TRBV9 to TRBJ1-2; tentative D call: TRBD1 (5 bases). Trimming shortened V by 0 bases and J by 5 bases, and 14 bases separated the two germline ends. The CDR3 spans 15 residues. CDR1 SGDLS and CDR2 YYNGEE come from the germline V gene. The CDR3 sequence is CASSVGGFLQYGYTF. CDR3 bases: TGTGCCAGCAGCGTAGGGGGGTTCTTACAGTATGGCTACACCTTC.

The chain has TRBV3-1 and TRBJ2-7, with TRBD2 identical over 7 bases. CDR1 LGHDT and CDR2 YNNKEL come from the germline V gene (reference sequence). CDR3 length: 14 residues. The V and J ends lost 8 bases and 0 bases, in that order; junction bases with no gene match: 7. This CDR3 is CASGGGGDSYEQYF. The CDR3 DNA follows: TGTGCCAGCGGTGGCGGGGGAGACTCCTACGAGCAGTACTTC.

The genes are TRBV10-3 and TRBJ1-2; D may be TRBD1 (6 bases). Trimming removed 11 bases from V and 6 bases from J, with 19 bases in between. The CDR3 consists of 13 residues. CDR1 and CDR2 (germline): ENHRY, SYGVKD. The CDR3 sequence is CAPGRDIFDGYTF. The CDR3 DNA follows: TGTGCCCCCGGACGGGACATCTTCGATGGCTACACCTTC.

There are many counts of this clonotype. The rearrangement uses TRBV29-1 and TRBJ2-7; TRBD2 matches 11 bases. Germline V gene sequence: CDR1 SQVTM, CDR2 ANQGSEA. The junction had 8 bases not matched to a gene; V was cut back by 0 bases and J by 1 base. The length of the CDR3 is 17 residues. DNA for the CDR3: TGCAGCGTTGAAGATCCCACTAGCGGGGGTAGGTCCTACGAGCAGTACTTC. Translated, it gives CSVEDPTSGGRSYEQYF.

The count of this clonotype is one. This chain connects TRBV10-3 to TRBJ2-3, with 10 bases lining up with TRBD2. Germline CDR1 and CDR2: ENHRY and SYGVKD. Germline trimming cut 0 bases from V and 0 bases from J; bases unmatched to any gene: 12. The CDR3 contains 20 residues. The DNA of the CDR3 is TGTGCCATCAGTGAGTCGTTGCTTAGCGGGGGGACCGCTAGCACAGATACGCAGTATTTT. Translation gives CAISESLLSGGTASTDTQYF.

In the case of this clonotype: A much larger clone lies a single base off, so this may be a read error. The rearrangement joins TRBV5-1 to TRBJ2-7; 8 positions match TRBD1. Per germline, CDR1 SGHRS and CDR2 YFSETQ. The CDR3 is made up of 16 amino acids. The CDR3 reads CASSEGQVMVSYERYF. CDR3 DNA sequence: TGCGCCAGCAGCGAGGGACAGGTTATGGTTTCCTACGAGCGGTACTTC.

The chain recombines TRBV28 with TRBJ1-2; tentative D call: TRBD1 (6 bases). Germline CDR1 and CDR2: MDHEN and SYDVKM. V was shortened by 7 bases and J by 5 bases, with 17 bases between the two germline ends. CDR3 length: 14 residues. CDR3 sequence: CASTNGGSRYGYTF. CDR3 nucleotides: TGTGCCAGCACAAACGGGGGCAGTCGGTATGGCTACACCTTC.

The rearrangement uses TRBV29-1 and TRBJ1-1; 7 bases are shared with TRBD1. Germline V gene lookup returns CDR1 SQVTM and CDR2 ANQGSEA. The CDR3 sequence is 11 residues long. V lost 6 bases and J lost 5; bases outside the gene matches: 3. The CDR3, as DNA: TGCAGCGTCTTGACAGGGACTGAAGCTTTCTTT. Protein product: CSVLTGTEAFF. The full variable domain, in which reference TRBV29-1 and TRBJ1-1 provide the parts outside the CDR3, is SAVISQKPSRDICQRGTSLTIQCQVDSQVTMMFWYRQQPGQSLTLIATANQGSEATYESGFVIDKFPISRPNLTFSTLTVSNMSPEDSSIYLCSVLTGTEAFFGQGTRLTVV.

This clonotype was found a few times. The chain links TRBV6-5 to TRBJ1-6, with D tentatively TRBD1 (6 bases). The CDR3 is 17 amino acids. V was pared by 4 bases and J by 5 bases, with 18 bases between. CDR1 MNHEY and CDR2 SVGAGI come from the germline V gene. The CDR3 nucleotides are TGTGCCAGCAGTTTCGAGGGGAGGGGGGCAAATAATTCACCCCTCCACTTT. Translation gives CASSFEGRGANNSPLHF.

The sample holds a few counts of this clonotype. For the CDR3, the DNA is TGTGCCAGCAGCCTTAGCGGGGTCAGCACAGATACGCAGTATTTT. Amino acid sequence: CASSLSGVSTDTQYF. The chain is built from TRBV12-3 or TRBV12-4 and TRBJ2-3; the match to TRBD2 covers 8 bases. J lost 0 bases, V lost 6 bases, and 5 bases had no gene match. CDR3 length: 15 residues.

The V gene is TRBV7-3, the J gene TRBJ2-1; unclear D gene. Germline values: CDR1 SGHTA, CDR2 FQGTGA. Trimming took 0 bases from V and 9 from J, leaving 9 bases between them. This CDR3 region has 13 residues. The CDR3 DNA reads TGTGCCAGCAGCTTAACGGACCGAGCTGAGCAGTTCTTC. This translates into CASSLTDRAEQFF.

The rearrangement joins TRBV7-9 to TRBJ2-7; D ambiguous. The V end was cut by 5 bases, the J end by 4 bases, with 24 bases between. The CDR3 sequence is 17 residues long. Germline V lookup: CDR1 SEHNR, CDR2 FQNEAQ (reference sequence). Here the CDR3 DNA reads TGTGCCAGCAGCAGTGGAACCAACCTACAAGGGCTGTACGAGCAGTACTTC. This gives the protein CASSSGTNLQGLYEQYF.

V usage is TRBV7-8 and J usage is TRBJ2-5; 9 bases fit TRBD2. The junction had 4 bases not matched to a gene; V was cut back by 1 base and J by 1 base. The CDR3 length is 16 residues. Germline values: CDR1 SGHVS, CDR2 FQNEAQ. This CDR3 is CASSLVPSGVQETQYF. CDR3 DNA: TGTGCCAGCAGCTTAGTCCCTAGCGGGGTCCAAGAGACCCAGTACTTC.

In the case of this clonotype: A junction boundary mismatches the germline segment, possibly from a read error. This chain connects TRBV15 to TRBJ1-5; no reliable D call. CDR1 and CDR2 from the germline V gene are LNHNV and YYDKDF (reference sequence). The CDR3 runs to 17 residues. CDR3 in DNA: TGTGCCACCAGCAGAACTATACAGAGTAATAGCAATCAGCCCCGGCATTTT. Translating it yields CATSRTIQSNSNQPRHF.

Notes on this clonotype: Germline is not matched at one junction end, which may reflect a read error. The chain employs TRBV12-3 or TRBV12-4 and TRBJ2-3; 10 nucleotides align to TRBD2. This CDR3 contains 15 residues. The CDR3 region has the DNA TGTGCCAGCAGTTCGGGTCTAGCGGGAGCAGATACGCAGTATTTC. Translating it yields CASSSGLAGADTQYF.

This chain links TRBV30 with TRBJ1-2; D remains unclear. The CDR3 has 14 amino acids. V dropped 0 bases and J dropped 4 bases, with 12 bases sitting between them. CDR1 and CDR2 from the germline V gene are GTSNPN and SVGIG (reference sequence). This CDR3 is CAWSVTIPSYGYTF. The CDR3 region has the DNA TGTGCCTGGAGTGTAACCATCCCCAGCTATGGCTACACCTTC.

This clonotype was detected only once. The chain carries TRBV20-1 and TRBJ1-6, with a tentative D call TRBD1 (6 bases). Trimming shortened V by 6 bases and J by 2 bases, and 14 bases separated the two germline ends. Germline V gene data show CDR1 as DFQATT and CDR2 as SNEGSKA (reference sequence). The CDR3 extends over 15 amino acids. The CDR3 here is CSASLGAAYNSPLHF. The CDR3 DNA follows: TGCAGTGCCTCCTTGGGGGCCGCCTATAATTCACCCCTCCACTTT.